What follows are 11 T cell receptor beta chains derived from one specimen sequenced in a study of cytomegalovirus exposure and HLA in healthy donors. Researchers ran the PCR with 60 Vbeta and 13 Jbeta primers. TCRdb's table, derived via immunoSEQ multiplex PCR, lists solely in-frame clones and lacks some. The sample carries roughly 250,000 clones, approximately 84% recorded once. The sequencing input was PBMCs. Receptors were obtained from a woman between 40 and 55 years old in good health and CMV-seropositive.

The V gene is TRBV14, the J gene TRBJ1-3; no firm D call. The germline gives CDR1 SGHDN, CDR2 FVKESK. Trimming took off 3 bases at V and 3 bases at J, with 12 bases between the two ends. The CDR3 runs to 15 residues. CDR3 region: CASSQQEAYGNTIYF. The CDR3 DNA follows: TGTGCCAGCAGCCAGCAAGAGGCGTATGGAAACACCATATATTTT.

The chain employs TRBV6-5 and TRBJ2-1; D not certain. This CDR3 is 13 amino acids long. Trimming shortened V by 5 bases and J by 4 bases, and 9 bases separated the two germline ends. CDR1 and CDR2 from the germline V gene are MNHEY and SVGAGI. The DNA for the CDR3 is TGTGCCAGCAGTCCGCACAAATACAATGAGCAGTTCTTC. Translating it yields CASSPHKYNEQFF.

The chain joins TRBV19 to TRBJ2-3, with D possibly being TRBD1 (7 bases). The V gene lost 4 bases and the J gene lost 2 bases, with 25 bases spanning the gap. The V gene's germline CDR1 is LNHDA and CDR2 SQIVND (reference sequence). The CDR3 totals 19 residues. The CDR3 sequence is CASSTGAGGPLRDTDTQYF. Written as DNA, the CDR3 is TGTGCCAGTAGTACCGGGGCAGGGGGGCCTTTGCGGGACACAGATACGCAGTATTTT.

The V and J genes are TRBV7-2 and TRBJ2-5; TRBD2 matches at 9 bases. Looked up from germline, CDR1 is SGHTA and CDR2 is FQGNSA. The CDR3 runs 15 residues. The V segment lost 1 base and the J segment 1 base; nucleotides outside the gene matches: 1. CDR3 sequence: CASSLGGGGQETQYF. The CDR3 coding sequence is TGTGCCAGCAGCTTAGGCGGGGGGGGCCAAGAGACCCAGTACTTC. The full variable domain, in which reference TRBV7-2 and TRBJ2-5 provide the parts outside the CDR3, is GAGVSQSPSNKVTEKGKDVELRCDPISGHTALYWYRQSLGQGLEFLIYFQGNSAPDKSGLPSDRFSAERTGGSVSTLTIQRTQQEDSAVYLCASSLGGGGQETQYFGPGTRLLVL.

V and J are TRBV18 and TRBJ1-1, with D maybe TRBD1 (5 bases). The CDR3 has 13 amino acids. Germline V gene lookup returns CDR1 KGHSH and CDR2 LQKENI. V lost 3 bases and J lost 6, with 11 bases in between. The CDR3 sequence is CASSPGGISEAFF. The DNA for the CDR3 is TGTGCCAGCTCACCGGGGGGAATCTCTGAAGCTTTCTTT. Variable domain in full (rest from reference TRBV18 and TRBJ1-1): NAGVMQNPRHLVRRRGQEARLRCSPMKGHSHVYWYRQLPEEGLKFMVYLQKENIIDESGMPKERFSAEFPKEGPSILRIQQVVRGDSAAYFCASSPGGISEAFFGQGTRLTVV.

The chain recombines TRBV5-8 with TRBJ1-5; the D is unclear. CDR3 length: 13 amino acids. Trimming cost V 7 bases and J 2 bases, with 10 bases left between them. Germline V gene data show CDR1 as SGHTS and CDR2 as YDEGEE. The CDR3 DNA is TGTGCCAGCTCTCGTGCGGGCAATCAGCCCCAGCATTTT. It specifies CASSRAGNQPQHF.

The rearrangement uses TRBV19 and TRBJ1-4, with TRBD1 matching over 8 bases. Looked up from germline, CDR1 is LNHDA and CDR2 is SQIVND (reference sequence). CDR3 length equals 16 residues. V lost 9 bases and J lost 0; bases outside the gene matches: 9. DNA for the CDR3: TGTGCCAGCTCCCAGGGGGCCTGGACAACTAATGAAAAACTGTTTTTT. Its translation is CASSQGAWTTNEKLFF.

The V and J genes are TRBV15 and TRBJ1-4, with D possibly TRBD1 on 5 matching bases. Deletions cut 0 bases from V and 5 bases from J, with 10 bases between. The germline V gene encodes CDR1 LNHNV and CDR2 YYDKDF (reference sequence). This CDR3 spans 15 amino acids. CDR3 region: CATSRDRRANEKLFF. In DNA form, the CDR3 reads TGTGCCACCAGCAGAGATCGCAGGGCGAATGAAAAACTGTTTTTT.

The CDR3 nucleotides read TGCGCCAGCAGCTTGAGCGGGGGTACCTACGAGCAGTACTTC. Translated, it gives CASSLSGGTYEQYF. V gene TRBV5-1 combines with J gene TRBJ2-7; 8 positions match TRBD2. This CDR3 spans 14 amino acids. The germline CDR1 and CDR2 sequences are SGHRS and YFSETQ. V shed 1 base, J shed 2 bases, and the junction held 2 bases outside the gene matches.

This chain connects TRBV13 to TRBJ2-1; D uncertain. Trimming took off 2 bases at V and 3 bases at J, with 5 bases between the two ends. The CDR3 is made up of 13 amino acids. CDR1 is PRHDT, CDR2 FYEKMQ, per germline (reference sequence). For the CDR3, the DNA is TGTGCCAGCAGCTTACTATACTACAATGAGCAGTTCTTC. It codes for CASSLLYYNEQFF.

V is TRBV5-1 and J is TRBJ2-2; possible D gene TRBD1, 5 bases. Per germline, CDR1 SGHRS and CDR2 YFSETQ. V lost 4 bases to trimming and J lost 4 bases, with 11 bases between them. There are 14 residues in the CDR3. CDR3 sequence: CASSAGGATGELFF. The CDR3 DNA reads as TGCGCCAGCAGCGCTGGTGGGGCCACCGGGGAGCTGTTTTTT.